Below are 16 T cell receptor beta chains sequenced from a single sample in a study of T cell repertoires in cytomegalovirus infection. In TCRdb, the reads were re-called with MiXCR into one record per CDR3 protein. The data contain some 800,000 distinct CDR3 sequences, about 31% of them seen just once; the ten biggest clones take up around 12%. These receptors' targets are unknown. The specimen was cultured CD8+ T cells from PBMCs, collected from culture after CMV antigen stimulation. The receptors stem from a human donor in good health (CMV status not recorded). Some clones in this sample may be carry-over from other donors' samples.

The chain carries TRBV27 and TRBJ2-1; the match to TRBD2 covers 7 bases. Trimming cost V 10 bases and J 8 bases; bases outside gene matches: 11. This CDR3 has 13 amino acids. CDR1 is MNHEY and CDR2 is SMNVEV in the germline V gene (reference sequence). In nucleotides, the CDR3 is TGTGCCACTTCCCCCGGGGGGAGCGATGAGCAGTTCTTC. Translation gives CATSPGGSDEQFF.

This chain joins TRBV29-1 and TRBJ2-1; 8 bases agree with TRBD2. This CDR3 contains 13 residues. The germline gives CDR1 SQVTM, CDR2 ANQGSEA. Losses at the gene ends were 4 bases for V and 3 bases for J; bases not matched to a gene: 2. CDR3 loop: CSVAGGLYNEQFF. The CDR3 nucleotides read TGCAGCGTTGCGGGGGGGCTCTACAATGAGCAGTTCTTC.

This clonotype has only a few counts. The rearrangement links TRBV15 to TRBJ1-6; D perhaps matches TRBD1 (5 bases). This CDR3 spans 14 amino acids. Trimming cost V 5 bases and J 7 bases, with 12 bases left between them. The germline V gene encodes CDR1 LNHNV and CDR2 YYDKDF (reference sequence). CDR3 loop: CATSARTLNSPLHF. The CDR3 DNA reads TGTGCCACCAGCGCCCGGACACTGAATTCACCCCTCCACTTT.

This clonotype was recorded a few times. The chain employs TRBV28 and TRBJ1-2; D uncertain. Germline V gene sequence: CDR1 MDHEN, CDR2 SYDVKM. CDR3 length: 16 amino acids. V lost 7 bases and J lost 0, with 18 bases in between. In DNA, the CDR3 is TGTGCCAGCATCCCCCGAGAAGGAAAACCTAACTATGGCTACACCTTC. It translates to CASIPREGKPNYGYTF.

The chain has TRBV27 and TRBJ1-1, with D hard to call. Germline assignment: CDR1 MNHEY and CDR2 SMNVEV (reference sequence). V dropped 3 bases and J dropped 2 bases, with 10 bases sitting between them. The CDR3 has 14 amino acids. The CDR3 sequence is CASSFMEGNTEAFF. CDR3 coding DNA: TGTGCCAGCAGTTTTATGGAGGGAAACACTGAAGCTTTCTTT.

This clonotype was observed a few times. The chain joins TRBV6-6 to TRBJ2-1; 12 bases agree with TRBD1. This CDR3 has 20 residues. The germline V gene has CDR1 MNHNY and CDR2 SVGAGI (reference sequence). V shed 2 bases, J shed 2 bases, and the junction held 13 bases outside the gene matches. The CDR3 protein is CASSYGWDRGRRSTYNEQFF. CDR3 DNA sequence: TGTGCCAGCAGTTACGGGTGGGACAGGGGGCGACGAAGTACCTACAATGAGCAGTTCTTC.

There are a few counts of this clonotype. This chain uses TRBV7-8 with TRBJ2-7, with TRBD2 matching 7 bases. Trimming removed 6 bases from V and 4 bases from J; junction bases left unmatched: 3. CDR1 SGHVS and CDR2 FQNEAQ come from the germline V gene. The CDR3 totals 12 residues. Here the CDR3 reads CASSSGFYEQYV. For the CDR3, the DNA is TGTGCCAGCAGTAGCGGGTTTTACGAGCAGTACGTC.

This chain connects TRBV4-3 to TRBJ2-2, with 8 bases aligning to TRBD1. The CDR3 length is 17 residues. V trimming: 2 bases; J trimming: 3 bases; junction bases outside the gene matches: 8. From germline, CDR1 is LGHNA and CDR2 YSLEER. The CDR3 nucleotides read TGCGCCAGCAGCCAACGCTGGACAGGGACGGACACCGGGGAGCTGTTTTTT. The encoded protein is CASSQRWTGTDTGELFF.

The chain carries TRBV11-2 and TRBJ2-1; D may be TRBD2 (6 bases). Germline V CDR1 and CDR2: SGHAT, FQNNGV. This CDR3 has 17 amino acids. Trimming took off 2 bases at V and 0 bases at J, with 14 bases between the two ends. The CDR3 loop reads CASSLYPGESSYNEQFF. CDR3 DNA: TGTGCCAGCAGCTTATACCCGGGGGAGAGCTCCTACAATGAGCAGTTCTTC.

The sample holds a few counts of this clonotype. The V call is TRBV4-3, the J call TRBJ1-1, with D unclear. V was pared by 4 bases and J by 0 bases, with 9 bases between. The length of the CDR3 is 14 residues. Germline V lookup: CDR1 LGHNA, CDR2 YSLEER. The CDR3 DNA is TGCGCCAGCAGCCCCTCCCGATTGAACACTGAAGCTTTCTTT. Its protein is CASSPSRLNTEAFF.

V usage is TRBV7-9 and J usage is TRBJ2-2; D ambiguous. Per the germline V gene, CDR1 is SEHNR and CDR2 is FQNEAQ (reference sequence). This CDR3 region has 16 residues. Deletions cut 4 bases from V and 0 bases from J, with 12 bases between. The CDR3 DNA reads TGTGCCAGCAGCTACGGGCGCAGCGCGAACACCGGGGAGCTGTTTTTT. Protein sequence: CASSYGRSANTGELFF.

This clonotype occurred a few times. The chain links TRBV7-8 to TRBJ1-2; 9 bases line up with TRBD1. The CDR3 has 15 amino acids. Per germline, CDR1 SGHVS and CDR2 FQNEAQ. J lost 8 bases, V lost 1 base, and 8 bases had no gene match. CDR3 amino acids: CASSLGTGDLWGYTF. The CDR3 coding sequence is TGTGCCAGCAGCTTAGGGACAGGGGACTTGTGGGGCTACACCTTC.

Only a few counts were recorded for this clonotype. The chain has TRBV10-3 and TRBJ2-1; D is ambiguous. Germline V gives CDR1 ENHRY, CDR2 SYGVKD. The CDR3 covers 11 residues. The V end was cut by 0 bases, the J end by 9 bases, with 3 bases between. The CDR3 DNA sequence: TGTGCCATCAGTGAGTCGAGTGAGCAGTTCTTC. Its translation is CAISESSEQFF.

This clonotype has a handful of counts. J is TRBJ2-1 and V is TRBV11-2; a possible D gene is TRBD1 (5 bases). Germline CDR1 reads SGHAT; CDR2 reads FQNNGV. The ends were cut back, 2 bases at V and 8 bases at J, with 16 bases in the middle. The CDR3 extends over 15 amino acids. This chain's CDR3 is CASSLWGSLLDEQFF. CDR3 sequence (DNA): TGTGCCAGCAGCTTATGGGGCAGCCTCCTGGATGAGCAGTTCTTC.

This chain connects TRBV11-2 to TRBJ1-6; possible D gene TRBD1, 5 bases. The CDR3 runs 16 residues. Trimming took off 5 bases at V and 7 bases at J, with 18 bases between the two ends. Germline V lookup: CDR1 SGHAT, CDR2 FQNNGV. The CDR3 sequence is CASSPPGVSKNSPLHF. DNA for the CDR3: TGTGCCAGCAGCCCCCCGGGGGTTTCTAAGAATTCACCCCTCCACTTT.

This clonotype turned up a few times. The chain combines TRBV19 with TRBJ2-7, with 7 bases fitting TRBD1. With V trimmed by 4 bases and J by 2 bases, 8 bases remained unmatched. Germline CDR1 and CDR2: LNHDA and SQIVND (reference sequence). This CDR3 spans 15 amino acids. Written as DNA, the CDR3 is TGTGCCAGTAGTAAGGTCAGGGACAGCACCTACGAGCAGTACTTC. Amino acid sequence: CASSKVRDSTYEQYF.